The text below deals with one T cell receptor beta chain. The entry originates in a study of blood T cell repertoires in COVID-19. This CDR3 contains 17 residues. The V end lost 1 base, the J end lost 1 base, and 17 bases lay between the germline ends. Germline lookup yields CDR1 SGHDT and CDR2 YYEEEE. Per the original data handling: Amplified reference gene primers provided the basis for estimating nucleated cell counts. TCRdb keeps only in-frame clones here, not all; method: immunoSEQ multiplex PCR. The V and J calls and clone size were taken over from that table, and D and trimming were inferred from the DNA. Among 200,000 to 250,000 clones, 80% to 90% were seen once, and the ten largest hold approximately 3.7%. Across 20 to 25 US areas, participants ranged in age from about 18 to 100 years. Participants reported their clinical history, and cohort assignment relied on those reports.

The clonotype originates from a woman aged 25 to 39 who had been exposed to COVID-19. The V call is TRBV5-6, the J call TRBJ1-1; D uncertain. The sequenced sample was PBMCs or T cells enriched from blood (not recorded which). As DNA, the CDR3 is TGTGCCAGCAGCTTGTCCTTCTTCAGCGACGCGAACACTGAAGCTTTCTTT. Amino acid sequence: CASSLSFFSDANTEAFF.